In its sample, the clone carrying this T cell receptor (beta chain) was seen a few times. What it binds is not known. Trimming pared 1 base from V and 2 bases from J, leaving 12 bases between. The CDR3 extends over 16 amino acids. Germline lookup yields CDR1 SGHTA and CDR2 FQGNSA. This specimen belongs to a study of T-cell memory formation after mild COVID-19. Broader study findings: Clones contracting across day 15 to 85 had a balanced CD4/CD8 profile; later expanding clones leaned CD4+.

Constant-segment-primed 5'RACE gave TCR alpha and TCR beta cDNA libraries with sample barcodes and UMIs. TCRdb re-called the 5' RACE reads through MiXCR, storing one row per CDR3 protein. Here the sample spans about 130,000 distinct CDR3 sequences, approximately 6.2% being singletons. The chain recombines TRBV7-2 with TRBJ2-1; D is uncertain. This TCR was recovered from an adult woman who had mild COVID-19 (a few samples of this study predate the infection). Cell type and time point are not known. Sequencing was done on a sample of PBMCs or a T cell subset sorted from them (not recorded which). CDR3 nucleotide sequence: TGTGCCAGCAGCTTAGGTAGCTCTGGGACCTACAATGAGCAGTTCTTC. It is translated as CASSLGSSGTYNEQFF.